This TCR beta chain originates from a study of T cell repertoires in cytomegalovirus infection. Study details: The authors relied on CMV epitopes, both recently identified HLA-C-restricted and well-studied HLA-B-restricted. Signatures in public TCR beta sequences pointed to both CMV infection and matching HLA type.

Study-level findings and limits: CMV-specific TCR beta clonotypes restricted by HLA-C dominated the ex vivo response.

The CDR3 runs to 14 residues. Germline CDR1 is SNHLY and CDR2 is FYNNEI. Trimming stripped 8 bases from V and 7 bases from J, with 21 bases between. As concerns this clonotype: The target antigen is unknown.

TCRdb used MiXCR to reprocess the reads, holding one entry per CDR3 protein. Here the sample spans 70,000 to 85,000 distinct CDR3 sequences, approximately 39% being singletons. The V and J genes are TRBV2 and TRBJ2-7; no clear D gene. The source is a human donor in good health (CMV status not recorded). Some clones in this sample may be carry-over from other donors' samples. Material: CD8+ T cells from cultured PBMCs, obtained from culture after CMV antigen stimulation. The DNA for the CDR3 is TGTGCCAGCCCCCCCGGACCCCCATCTCAGGAGCAGTACTTC. Protein sequence: CASPPGPPSQEQYF.